This is a list of T cell receptor beta chains from one sample in a study of blood T cell repertoires in COVID-19. Assay: immunoSEQ multiplex PCR; the TCRdb copy retains only in-frame clones and omits some. Here the sample spans around 200,000 clones, 70% to 90% being singletons. Sequencing was carried out using peripheral blood. The receptors here all came from a man between 60 and 75 years old with acute or convalescent COVID-19. Both conserved end residues are part of each CDR3.

13	TRBV29-1	TRBJ2-4	CSVAWTGKNIQYF
11	TRBV10-3	TRBJ2-2	CAISVTGELFF
16	TRBV3-1/TRBV3-2	TRBJ2-5	CASTKTSGTKGETQYF
19	TRBV27	TRBJ2-3	CASSFSGRGRGRSTDTQYF
17	TRBV24-1	TRBJ2-2	CATSDSSGRADTGELFF
17	TRBV19	TRBJ1-5	CASSPREGAGGNQPQHF
18	TRBV9	TRBJ2-7	CASSAGTSGRVNSYEQYF
16	TRBV19	TRBJ2-5	CASSIGRGGGRETQYF
17	TRBV7-2	TRBJ2-2	CASSLEGVLRVTGELFF
17	TRBV4-3	TRBJ2-6	CASSPTGLYSGANVLTF
14	TRBV2	TRBJ1-1	CASSGGGGGTEAFF
19	TRBV27	TRBJ2-3	CASSLGGRGRGGRTDTQYF
18	TRBV29-1	TRBJ2-1	CSVEDPPPGQGTYNEQFF
12	TRBV6-5	TRBJ2-7	CASSWQGYEQYF
12	TRBV5-1	TRBJ1-1	CASSLVGGGAFF
16	TRBV4-2	TRBJ2-3	CASSQDRGGRTDTQYF